This TCR beta chain appears in the sequencing data of a study of T cell responses to AZD1222 COVID-19 vaccine. Produced via immunoSEQ multiplex PCR; TCRdb's table is partial and in-frame only. The sample has more than 100,000 clones; roughly 90% are singletons. Comments on this clone: As yet, its antigen is unknown.

Per germline, CDR1 SGHAT and CDR2 FQNNGV. The CDR3 length is 13 residues. The V gene lost 6 bases and the J gene lost 5 bases, with 13 bases spanning the gap. Study-level points and caveats: Donor demographics were predominantly white British with a female majority; clonal diversity may be underestimated. Nearly half of unique spike-specific TCRs reportedly avoided B.1.351 and B.1.1.7 mutated regions.

The chain joins TRBV11-2 to TRBJ2-5, with a possible D match to TRBD2 (6 bases). This receptor was taken from an adult in good health. Sequenced here: peripheral blood, sampled on day 0 of AZD1222 vaccination. CDR3 protein: CASSRGTLETQYF. In DNA form, the CDR3 reads TGTGCCAGCAGTCGAGGGACTCTCGAGACCCAGTACTTC.